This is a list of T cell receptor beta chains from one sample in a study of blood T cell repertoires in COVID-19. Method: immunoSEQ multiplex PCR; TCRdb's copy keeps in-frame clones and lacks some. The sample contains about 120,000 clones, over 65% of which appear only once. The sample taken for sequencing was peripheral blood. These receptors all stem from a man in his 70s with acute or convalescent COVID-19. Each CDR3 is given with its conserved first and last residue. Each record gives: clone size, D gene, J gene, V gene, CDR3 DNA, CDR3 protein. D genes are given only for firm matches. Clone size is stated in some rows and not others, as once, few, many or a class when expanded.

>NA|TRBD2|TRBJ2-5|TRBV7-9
TGTGCCAGCAGCCCCACGCTCCGGGGAGGGGAGACCCAGTACTTC
CASSPTLRGGETQYF
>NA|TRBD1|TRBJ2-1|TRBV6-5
TGTGCCAGCAGTCCCGGGACAGGGACCTACAATGAGCAGTTCTTC
CASSPGTGTYNEQFF
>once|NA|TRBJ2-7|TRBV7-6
TGTGCCAGCAGTTCCGCGCTAGCGACTAGCTCCTACGAGCAGTACTTC
CASSSALATSSYEQYF
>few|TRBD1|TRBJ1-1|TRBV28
TGTGCCAGCACCGTCACCGGGACAGAGGCTTTCTTT
CASTVTGTEAFF
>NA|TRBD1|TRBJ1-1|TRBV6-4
TGTGCCAGCAGTAGAGGGGGCAGTGGTGAAGCTTTCTTT
CASSRGGSGEAFF
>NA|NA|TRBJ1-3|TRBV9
TGTGCCAGCAGCGTAGGCTCAGGAGGCGGTGGAAACACCATATATTTT
CASSVGSGGGGNTIYF
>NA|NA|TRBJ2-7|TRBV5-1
TGCGCCAGCAGCTTGGAACTCTTCTACGAGCAGTACTTC
CASSLELFYEQYF
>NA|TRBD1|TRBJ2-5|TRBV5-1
TGCGCCAGCAGCCGCGTCGGGACAGGGGAAGGAGAGACCCAGTACTTC
CASSRVGTGEGETQYF
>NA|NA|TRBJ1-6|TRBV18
TGTGCCAGCTCAGGGAGAAATTCACCCCTCCACTTT
CASSGRNSPLHF
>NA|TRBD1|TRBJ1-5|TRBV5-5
TGTGCCAGCAGCATACAGGGGGCAAACAATCAGCCCCAGCATTTT
CASSIQGANNQPQHF
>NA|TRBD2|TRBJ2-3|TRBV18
TGTGCCAGCTCACCACAGTTAGCGGGGGCCGTGGGTACGCAGTATTTT
CASSPQLAGAVGTQYF
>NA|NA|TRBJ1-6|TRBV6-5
TGTGCCAGCAACCTCTCTAGAAATTCACCCCTCCACTTT
CASNLSRNSPLHF
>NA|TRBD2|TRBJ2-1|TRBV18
TGTGCCAGCTCACCACCGAACGCGGGGGAGGAAAATGAGCAGTTCTTC
CASSPPNAGEENEQFF
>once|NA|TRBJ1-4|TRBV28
TGTGCCAGCAGTTTAGTCACAGGCCTTGGTAATGAAAAACTGTTTTTT
CASSLVTGLGNEKLFF
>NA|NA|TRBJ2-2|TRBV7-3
TGTGCCAGCAGCTTAGGGAGACCGAACACCGGGGAGCTGTTTTTT
CASSLGRPNTGELFF
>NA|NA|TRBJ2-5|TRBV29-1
TGCAGCGTAGGGGGCCAAGAGACCCAGTACTTC
CSVGGQETQYF
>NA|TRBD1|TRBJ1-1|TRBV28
TGTGCCAGCACTCCGGGACAGTTGAACACTGAAGCTTTCTTT
CASTPGQLNTEAFF
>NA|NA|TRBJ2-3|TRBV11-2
TGTGCCAGCAGCTCCGGACAAGCTTGGTTTACAGATACGCAGTATTTT
CASSSGQAWFTDTQYF
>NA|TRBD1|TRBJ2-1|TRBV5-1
TGCGCCAGCAGCTTGGGTAGGGGGCTCGATGAGCAGTTCTTC
CASSLGRGLDEQFF
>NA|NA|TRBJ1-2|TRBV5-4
TGTGCCAGCAGCTTGGAACAGGGCTATGGCTACACCTTC
CASSLEQGYGYTF
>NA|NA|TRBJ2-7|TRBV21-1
TGTGCCACCGCGGGAGGATCGGCCTACGAGCAGTACTTC
CATAGGSAYEQYF
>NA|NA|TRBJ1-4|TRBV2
TGTGCCAGCAGGGCGACAGTACTCAATGAAAAACTGTTTTTT
CASRATVLNEKLFF
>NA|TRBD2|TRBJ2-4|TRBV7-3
TGTGCCAGCAGCTTAGAACCGGGACTAGCGGGAGTAGGGACCAAAAACATTCAGTACTTC
CASSLEPGLAGVGTKNIQYF
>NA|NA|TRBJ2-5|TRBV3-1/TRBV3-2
TGTGCCAGCAGCCAAGACACAGGGCGGCAAGAGACCCAGTACTTC
CASSQDTGRQETQYF
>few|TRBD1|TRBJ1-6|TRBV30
TGTGCCTGGAGTGCCGGGACAGGGGGGTTTTCACCCCTCCACTTT
CAWSAGTGGFSPLHF
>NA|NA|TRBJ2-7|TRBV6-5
TGTGCCAGCAGTTACGGCTCCGGGATGGGCGAGCAGTACTTC
CASSYGSGMGEQYF
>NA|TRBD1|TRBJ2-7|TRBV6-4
TGTGCCAGCAGTGACTATCTCAGGGGGCGCGTCTACGAGCAGTACTTC
CASSDYLRGRVYEQYF
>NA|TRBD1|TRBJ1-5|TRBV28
TGTGCCAGCAGTCAAGGGGGCAGGACCCAGCCCCAGCATTTT
CASSQGGRTQPQHF
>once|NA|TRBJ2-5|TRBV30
TGTGCCTGGAGACTAGCAGTCAAAGAGACCCAGTACTTC
CAWRLAVKETQYF
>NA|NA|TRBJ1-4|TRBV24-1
TGTGCCACCAGTGCTGGGGGCCCAGAATCTAATGAAAAACTGTTTTTT
CATSAGGPESNEKLFF
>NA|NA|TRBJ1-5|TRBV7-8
TGTGCCAGCAGCTTAGGGGGCAGTTATAGCAATCAGCCCCAGCATTTT
CASSLGGSYSNQPQHF
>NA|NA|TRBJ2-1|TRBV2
TGTGCCAGCCAGGATGGGCTAGCCTCCTACAATGAGCAGTTCTTC
CASQDGLASYNEQFF
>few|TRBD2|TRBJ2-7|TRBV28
TGTGCCAGCAGCCCTAGCGGAGGCTACGAGCAGTACTTC
CASSPSGGYEQYF
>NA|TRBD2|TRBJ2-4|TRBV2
TGTGCCAGCAACCCTGGACTAGCGGGAGGGAACATTCAGTACTTC
CASNPGLAGGNIQYF
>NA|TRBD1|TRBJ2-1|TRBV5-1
TGCGCCAGCAGCTCCTCGGGACAGACCTACAATGAGCAGTTCTTC
CASSSSGQTYNEQFF
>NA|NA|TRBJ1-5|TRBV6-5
TGTGCCAGCAGTTACTTTGTGGAGGGAGGTCAGCCCCAGCATTTT
CASSYFVEGGQPQHF
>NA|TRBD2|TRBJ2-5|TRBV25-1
TGTGCCAGCAGACCCTCCGGGACTAGCAGAGGAGAGACCCAGTACTTC
CASRPSGTSRGETQYF